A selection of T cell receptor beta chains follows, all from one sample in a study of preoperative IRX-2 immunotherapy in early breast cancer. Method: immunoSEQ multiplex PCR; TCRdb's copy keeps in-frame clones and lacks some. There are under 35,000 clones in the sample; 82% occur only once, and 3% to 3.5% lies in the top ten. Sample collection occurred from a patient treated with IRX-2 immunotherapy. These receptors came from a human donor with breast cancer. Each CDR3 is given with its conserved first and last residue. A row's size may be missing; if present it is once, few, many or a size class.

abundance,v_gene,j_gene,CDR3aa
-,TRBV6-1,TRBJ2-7,CASSEAQGAVREQYF
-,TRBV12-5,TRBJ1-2,CASGPPKGGYGYTF
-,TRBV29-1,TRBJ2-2,CSVEDGRGVGELFF
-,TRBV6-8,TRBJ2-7,CASSRASAGRGYEQYF
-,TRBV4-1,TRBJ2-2,CASSQPRVTMETGELFF
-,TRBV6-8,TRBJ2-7,CASSYSIGQGGYEQYF
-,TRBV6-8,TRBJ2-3,CAIRGQGTDTQYF
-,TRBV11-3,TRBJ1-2,CASTPSGLNYGYTF
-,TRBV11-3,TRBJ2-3,CASSLVRPQHTRYF
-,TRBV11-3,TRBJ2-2,CASSLRTGGTGELFF
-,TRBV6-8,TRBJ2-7,CASSYTSGTLEAEEQYF
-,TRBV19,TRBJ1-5,CASSIWGFYQPQHF
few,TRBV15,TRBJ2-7,CATRNFEGLGEQYF
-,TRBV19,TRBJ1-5,CASRPGQGSSNQPQHF
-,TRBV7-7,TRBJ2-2,CASSLLGLAGTGELFF
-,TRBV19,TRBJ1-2,CASSIWGRSRANYGYTF
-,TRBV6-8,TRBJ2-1,CAIRPDRDNEQFF
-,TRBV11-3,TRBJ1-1,CASSFRLFDRGDNTEAFF
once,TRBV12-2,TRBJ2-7,CATQRDSLSYEQYF
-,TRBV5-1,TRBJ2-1,CASSFGLAGNDEQFF
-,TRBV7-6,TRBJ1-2,CANSRLTGTGWGYTF
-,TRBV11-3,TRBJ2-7,CASSSPGTTTLGEQYF
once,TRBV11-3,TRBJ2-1,CASSPQRMSSYNEQFF
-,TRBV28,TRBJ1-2,CASSQADSGYGYTF
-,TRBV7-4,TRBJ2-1,CASTQVTVGEQFF
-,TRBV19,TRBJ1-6,CASSPLNGNSPLHF
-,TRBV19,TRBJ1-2,CASSILGTEMGYTF
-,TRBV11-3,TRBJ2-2,CASSWGTGAFTGELFF
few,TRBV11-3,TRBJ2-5,CASSLQIAQETQYF
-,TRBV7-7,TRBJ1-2,CASSSRFNGEGYTF
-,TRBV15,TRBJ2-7,CATSRDPGSYEQYF
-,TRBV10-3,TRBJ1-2,CAISESQGRVGYTF
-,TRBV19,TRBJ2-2,CASSTGLGGELFF
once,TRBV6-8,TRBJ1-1,CASSAFRENTEAFF
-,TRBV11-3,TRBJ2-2,CASSLEGAGNTGELFF
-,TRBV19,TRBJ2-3,CASKRNRGGATDTQYF
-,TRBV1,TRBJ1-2,CASSQDAGTRYGYTF
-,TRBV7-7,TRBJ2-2,CASSQSDITGELFF
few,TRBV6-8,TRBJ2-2,CASTTGFTGELFF